These 9 T cell receptor beta chains originate from one sample sequenced in a study of somatic mutations in cytotoxic T cells in rheumatoid arthritis. This table comes from immunoSEQ multiplex PCR, and its TCRdb copy is limited to in-frame clones, with some not included. The repertoire holds some 40,000 clones, with approximately 84% as singletons. Sequences were obtained from CD8+ T cells sorted from blood. Source of these receptors: a man aged 40-55 years in good health.

The chain joins TRBV30 to TRBJ2-3; 7 bases map to TRBD2. Per germline, CDR1 GTSNPN and CDR2 SVGIG (reference sequence). The CDR3 consists of 14 residues. V gave up 7 bases and J gave up 4 bases; unmatched junction bases: 11. The DNA of the CDR3 is TGTGCCTCGCAAATCAGCAGCGGGGCAGATACGCAGTATTTT. Translated: CASQISSGADTQYF.

The chain combines TRBV7-9 with TRBJ2-5; D remains ambiguous. The V gene lost 2 bases and the J gene lost 0 bases, with 4 bases spanning the gap. Germline CDR1 reads SEHNR; CDR2 reads FQNEAQ (reference sequence). This CDR3 spans 13 amino acids. CDR3 region: CASSLWDQETQYF. The CDR3, as DNA: TGTGCCAGCAGCTTATGGGACCAAGAGACCCAGTACTTC.

The V call is TRBV7-2, the J call TRBJ2-7, with D perhaps matching TRBD2 (6 bases). This CDR3 region has 15 residues. Trimming removed 1 base from V and 7 bases from J, with 17 bases in between. In germline, CDR1 is SGHTA, CDR2 FQGNSA. Here the CDR3 DNA reads TGTGCCAGCAGCTTAGACCCGCTAGCGATGTGGGAGCAGTACTTC. Translating it yields CASSLDPLAMWEQYF.

Only a few counts were recorded for this clone. The rearrangement uses TRBV7-3 and TRBJ1-1, with TRBD1 identical over 7 bases. This CDR3 comprises 14 residues. CDR1 and CDR2 (germline): SGHTA, FQGTGA. The J segment lost 4 bases and the V segment lost 5 bases, leaving 7 bases of the junction unmatched. The CDR3, as DNA: TGTGCCAGCAGCCCAGGGGGGGTGGGCACTGAAGCTTTCTTT. Amino acid sequence: CASSPGGVGTEAFF.

V gene TRBV28 combines with J gene TRBJ2-5, with D tentatively TRBD1 or TRBD2 (5 bases each). V was cut by 4 bases and J by 5 bases, with 17 bases left in between. This CDR3 has 15 amino acids. Looked up from germline, CDR1 is MDHEN and CDR2 is SYDVKM. The CDR3 loop is CASSSLGPSRETQYF. The CDR3 nucleotides are TGTGCCAGCAGTTCCTTGGGACCCTCACGGGAGACCCAGTACTTC.

The chain combines TRBV10-2 with TRBJ2-7; D is unclear. Trimming removed 3 bases at V and 7 bases at J, with 7 bases between. This CDR3 comprises 11 residues. Germline V CDR1 and CDR2: WSHSY, SAAADI. CDR3 DNA sequence: TGCGCCAGCAGTGATAAAGGAGAGCAGTACTTC. Protein: CASSDKGEQYF.

This rearrangement joins TRBV13 to TRBJ2-7; 10 bases match TRBD2. This CDR3 is built from 14 residues. V lost 6 bases and J lost 2; bases outside the gene matches: 4. Germline V gene data show CDR1 as PRHDT and CDR2 as FYEKMQ (reference sequence). DNA of the CDR3: TGTGCCAGCAGGACTAGCGGGTCCGCCTACGAGCAGTACTTC. This gives the protein CASRTSGSAYEQYF.

This chain links TRBV6-4 with TRBJ1-4, with D maybe TRBD1 (5 bases). Trimming stripped 9 bases from V and 8 bases from J, with 22 bases between. The CDR3 spans 15 residues. Germline lookup yields CDR1 MRHNA and CDR2 SNTAGT. CDR3 sequence: CARLPRTHIEEKLFF. Here the CDR3 DNA reads TGTGCCAGGTTACCACGGACACACATAGAAGAAAAACTGTTTTTT.

This clone has just one count. V and J are TRBV28 and TRBJ2-2; 13 bases are shared with TRBD2. The V segment lost 6 bases and the J segment 5 bases; nucleotides outside the gene matches: 9. Germline V lookup: CDR1 MDHEN, CDR2 SYDVKM. This CDR3 is built from 17 residues. CDR3 sequence: CASSTRLAGGATGELFF. CDR3 coding DNA: TGTGCCAGCAGCACGAGACTAGCGGGAGGAGCGACCGGGGAGCTGTTTTTT.